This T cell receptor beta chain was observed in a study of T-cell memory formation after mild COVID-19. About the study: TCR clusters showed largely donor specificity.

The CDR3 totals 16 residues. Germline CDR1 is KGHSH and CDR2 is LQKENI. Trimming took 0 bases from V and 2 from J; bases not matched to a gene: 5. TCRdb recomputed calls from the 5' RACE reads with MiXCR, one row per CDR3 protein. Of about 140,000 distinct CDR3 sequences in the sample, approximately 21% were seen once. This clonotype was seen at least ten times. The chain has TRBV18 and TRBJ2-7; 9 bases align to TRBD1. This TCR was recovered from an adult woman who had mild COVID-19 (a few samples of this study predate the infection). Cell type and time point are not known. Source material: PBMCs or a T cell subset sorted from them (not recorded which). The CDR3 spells CASSPPLGTGPYEQYF. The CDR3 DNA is TGTGCCAGCTCACCACCGTTAGGGACAGGGCCCTACGAGCAGTACTTC.